A single sample gave rise to the 7 T cell receptor beta chains below, sequenced in a study of CD8+CD57+ T cells in acquired aplastic anemia. Patients selected for sequencing had displayed CD8+CD57+ cell expansion by flow cytometry. Genomic DNA constituted the template upon which TCR beta VDJ and CDR3 profiling was performed. One entry per CDR3 protein, called by TCRdb with MiXCR from the reads. This table holds about 180,000 distinct CDR3 sequences, roughly 63% found once. Sequenced sample: sorted CD4+, CD8+, or CD8+CD57+ T cells (not recorded which) from PBMCs. These receptors all stem from a human donor with aplastic anemia.

This clonotype has only one observation. The gene calls are TRBV5-1 and TRBJ2-3; D not resolved. Germline assignment: CDR1 SGHRS and CDR2 YFSETQ. The ends were cut back, 0 bases at V and 0 bases at J, with 11 bases in the middle. There are 16 residues in the CDR3. The CDR3, as DNA: TGCGCCAGCAGCTTGGAAGGGATAACAAGCACAGATACGCAGTATTTT. Translated: CASSLEGITSTDTQYF.

V usage is TRBV20-1 and J usage is TRBJ1-3; D not certain. CDR3 length: 13 residues. CDR1 is DFQATT, CDR2 SNEGSKA, per germline (reference sequence). The V end was cut by 2 bases, the J end by 5 bases, with 10 bases between. CDR3 nucleotides: TGCAGTGCTAGATTCTTAGGTAGAAACACCATATATTTT. This codes for CSARFLGRNTIYF.

This clonotype was detected a few times. The CDR3 DNA sequence: TGTGCCAGCCAAGTTCAGGGGGCTCGCGGGCAGCCCCAGCATTTT. Amino acid sequence: CASQVQGARGQPQHF. The J gene is TRBJ1-5, the V gene TRBV19, with TRBD1 matching 8 bases. The CDR3 runs to 15 residues. Germline CDR1 is LNHDA and CDR2 is SQIVND (reference sequence). The V and J ends lost 9 bases and 7 bases, in that order; junction bases with no gene match: 14.

A remark on this clonotype: The conserved closing phenylalanine or tryptophan is absent in this CDR3, likely reflecting a read error. Because the CDR3's place on the DNA is in doubt, the DNA is left out and the CDR3 is given as listed by TCRdb. The V and J genes are TRBV24-1 and TRBJ2-7; the table calls TRBD2, which could not be checked here. Germline V gives CDR1 KGHDR, CDR2 SFDVKD. The CDR3 extends over 9 residues, inclusive of both ends. The chain's CDR3 is CATSDLTSG.

This chain links TRBV20-1 with TRBJ2-3, with TRBD2 matching 7 bases. The J segment lost 5 bases and the V segment lost 7 bases, leaving 9 bases of the junction unmatched. Germline CDR1 DFQATT, CDR2 SNEGSKA (reference sequence). The CDR3 totals 13 residues. DNA for the CDR3: TGCAGTGAAAGACGGGGGGTTTTAGATACGCAGTATTTT. Residues: CSERRGVLDTQYF.

In this sample, this clonotype turned up many times. The rearrangement joins TRBV7-9 to TRBJ2-1; TRBD2 agrees at 10 bases. V lost 4 bases, J lost 9 bases, and 3 bases stayed unmatched. The CDR3 contains 13 residues. From germline, CDR1 is SEHNR and CDR2 FQNEAQ (reference sequence). DNA of the CDR3: TGTGCCAGCAGCTCCGGACTAGCGGCTGAGCAGTTCTTC. Encoded protein: CASSSGLAAEQFF.

This clonotype was detected many times. V gene TRBV9 combines with J gene TRBJ2-3; 9 bases line up with TRBD2. This CDR3 region has 16 residues. Germline V gene sequence: CDR1 SGDLS, CDR2 YYNGEE. The J segment lost 1 base and the V segment lost 3 bases, leaving 6 bases of the junction unmatched. Written as DNA, the CDR3 is TGTGCCAGCAGCGCCCGAGCGGGAGGAGGCACAGATACGCAGTATTTT. It translates to CASSARAGGGTDTQYF.